This section outlines one TCR beta chain sequence together with its context. Germline trimming cut 6 bases from V and 4 bases from J; bases unmatched to any gene: 12. Germline lookup yields CDR1 SNHLY and CDR2 FYNNEI. CDR3 length: 16 amino acids. The data are from a study of blood T cell repertoires in COVID-19. In the study overall: Collection of acute and convalescent COVID-19 samples took place in the United States, Italy and Spain. Sources were T cells, B-cell-depleted T cells, or PBMCs; the material itself was cDNA or gDNA.

Authors' analysis steps: Reference gene primer amplification yielded estimated nucleated cell counts. Sequencing used immunoSEQ multiplex PCR; TCRdb keeps in-frame clones, though not all of them. The V and J calls and clone size are taken from that table; D and trimming were inferred from the DNA. This table holds 130,000 or so clones, 82% found once. The source is a human donor in a cohort sampled during active COVID-19. This chain connects TRBV2 to TRBJ1-5; TRBD1 matches at 7 bases. Sequencing was carried out using peripheral blood. The DNA for the CDR3 is TGTGCCAGCAGGGCTTTGGGACAGACTTTTAATCAGCCCCAGCATTTT. Amino acids: CASRALGQTFNQPQHF. Complete variable domain (other parts from reference TRBV2 and TRBJ1-5): EPEVTQTPSHQVTQMGQEVILRCVPISNHLYFYWYRQILGQKVEFLVSFYNNEISEKSEIFDDQFSVERPDGSNFTLKIRSTKLEDSAMYFCASRALGQTFNQPQHFGDGTRLSIL.